The T cell receptor (beta chain) described here comes from a study of cytomegalovirus exposure and HLA in healthy donors. Regarding the study as a whole: A classifier reportedly called cytomegalovirus status with high sensitivity and specificity.

Germline V CDR1 and CDR2: LNHDA, SQIVND (reference sequence). V lost 7 bases and J lost 8; bases outside the gene matches: 13. CDR3 size: 15 residues. Use of 60 Vbeta and 13 Jbeta primers characterized the PCR. Sequenced by immunoSEQ multiplex PCR; TCRdb stores in-frame clones only, minus some. The table counts about 51,000 clones; approximately 2.2% lies in the top ten. A word on this clone: What it recognizes is unknown.

The sequence came from a female donor in good health and CMV-seronegative. The chain recombines TRBV19 with TRBJ1-1, with 10 bases identical to TRBD1. The sequenced sample consisted of PBMCs. CDR3 amino acids: CASTQPGTGVWEAFF. CDR3 sequence (DNA): TGTGCCAGTACCCAACCGGGGACAGGGGTTTGGGAAGCTTTCTTT. Variable domain in full (rest from reference TRBV19 and TRBJ1-1): DGGITQSPKYLFRKEGQNVTLSCEQNLNHDAMYWYRQDPGQGLRLIYYSQIVNDFQKGDIAEGYSVSREKKESFPLTVTSAQKNPTAFYLCASTQPGTGVWEAFFGQGTRLTVV.